This T cell receptor beta chain was sequenced during a study of blood T cell repertoires in COVID-19. V lost 6 bases and J lost 6, with 9 bases in between. Germline V lookup: CDR1 MDHEN, CDR2 SYDVKM. This CDR3 has 11 amino acids. Profiled with immunoSEQ multiplex PCR; TCRdb holds only in-frame clones, not every one. The table lists a few hundred thousand clones, roughly 80% of them singletons. V usage is TRBV28 and J usage is TRBJ2-7, with D unresolved. This TCR was recovered from a woman of 80 years or more with COVID-19, enrolled during active disease. Source material: peripheral blood. CDR3 in amino acids: CASRIRGEQYF. For the CDR3, the DNA is TGTGCCAGCAGGATCCGAGGCGAGCAGTACTTC.